One and the same sample provided the 14 T cell receptor beta chains below, sequenced in a study of OX40 agonist ivuxolimab in advanced cancers. Measured with immunoSEQ multiplex PCR; TCRdb has only the in-frame clones, and not every one. Of roughly 72,000 clones in the sample, 85% to 90% were seen once. The sample here was CD4+ or CD8+ T cells sorted from blood, taken in a trial of the OX40 agonist ivuxolimab. The receptors stem from an adult with an advanced solid tumor such as melanoma, head and neck, liver or kidney cancer.

This clone came up once. V gene TRBV5-6 combines with J gene TRBJ2-7; either TRBD1 or TRBD2 may fit D (5 bases each). Germline V gives CDR1 SGHDT, CDR2 YYEEEE. The CDR3 contains 17 residues. The V end was cut by 5 bases, the J end by 3 bases, with 24 bases between. The CDR3 is CASSSRTVGDGDYEQYF. The CDR3 nucleotides are TGTGCCAGCAGTTCCCGTACTGTGGGGGACGGAGACTACGAGCAGTACTTC.

The chain has TRBV6-1 and TRBJ2-3, with 10 bases aligning to TRBD2. The V segment lost 3 bases and the J segment 5 bases; nucleotides outside the gene matches: 11. CDR1 is MNHNS, CDR2 SASEGT, per germline. This CDR3 has 17 residues. The CDR3 coding sequence is TGTGCCAGCAGTGACGCTGTGAGCGGGGGGGTTAAAGATACGCAGTATTTT. Translated, it gives CASSDAVSGGVKDTQYF.

The rearrangement joins TRBV19 to TRBJ2-7; 7 nucleotides align to TRBD2. Germline V gives CDR1 LNHDA, CDR2 SQIVND (reference sequence). V was clipped by 5 bases and J by 1 base; unmatched bases: 5. CDR3 length equals 14 residues. CDR3 sequence: CASSPGGGSYEQYF. Here the CDR3 DNA reads TGTGCCAGTAGTCCGGGGGGAGGGTCCTACGAGCAGTACTTC.

The table lists this clone with a few counts. V is TRBV29-1 and J is TRBJ1-2; D might be TRBD1 (5 bases). Germline V gene sequence: CDR1 SQVTM, CDR2 ANQGSEA. V was cut by 7 bases and J by 8 bases, with 17 bases left in between. This CDR3 is 12 amino acids long. The DNA of the CDR3 is TGCAGCGCTCCAACCCCAGGGTTCGGCTACACCTTC. Translation: CSAPTPGFGYTF.

The chain is built from TRBV12-5 and TRBJ2-1; 12 bases align to TRBD2. The CDR3 covers 18 residues. Germline V gene sequence: CDR1 LGHNT, CDR2 FRNRAP. Trimming removed 1 base from V and 9 bases from J; junction bases left unmatched: 13. The CDR3 DNA reads as TGTGCTAGTGGTTTGGGGACGACTAGCGGGGGCCACCGGGGTGAGCAGTTCTTC. It is translated as CASGLGTTSGGHRGEQFF.

The chain carries TRBV5-1 and TRBJ2-7; no definite D call. The CDR3 spans 14 residues. V shed 4 bases and J shed 6 bases, with 17 bases lying between them. Germline V lookup: CDR1 SGHRS, CDR2 YFSETQ. CDR3: CASSIGTGWGEQYF. As DNA, the CDR3 is TGCGCCAGCAGCATTGGAACTGGATGGGGCGAGCAGTACTTC.

The gene calls are TRBV5-1 and TRBJ2-5; 9 bases line up with TRBD2. With V trimmed by 4 bases and J by 5 bases, 12 bases remained unmatched. The CDR3 sequence is 16 residues long. Germline CDR1 is SGHRS and CDR2 is YFSETQ. The CDR3 loop reads CASSEVIAGAGETQYF. For the CDR3, the DNA is TGCGCCAGCAGCGAGGTGATAGCGGGAGCAGGGGAGACCCAGTACTTC.

The chain joins TRBV4-1 to TRBJ2-5; 7 nucleotides match TRBD2. The trim removed 4 bases at V and 3 bases at J, leaving 2 bases unmatched. The CDR3 sequence is 13 residues long. Germline assignment: CDR1 MGHRA and CDR2 YSYEKL. The CDR3 loop reads CASSRGLEETQYF. The CDR3 DNA sequence: TGCGCCAGCAGCCGAGGACTAGAAGAGACCCAGTACTTC.

The V call is TRBV11-2, the J call TRBJ2-3; D may be TRBD2 (5 bases). The CDR3 is 14 amino acids. The ends were cut back, 1 base at V and 4 bases at J, with 9 bases in the middle. CDR1 and CDR2 from the germline V gene are SGHAT and FQNNGV. In DNA, the CDR3 is TGTGCCAGCAGCTTAGGTCTAGCCGCAGATACGCAGTATTTT. Translating it yields CASSLGLAADTQYF.

Comments on this clone: One end of the junction varies from germline; a read error may be responsible. This chain connects TRBV7-7 to TRBJ2-7; D is possibly TRBD1 or TRBD2 (6 bases each). The CDR3 is made up of 15 amino acids. The germline V gene has CDR1 SSHAT and CDR2 FNYEAQ (reference sequence). CDR3 residues: CASSLAAGTTYEQYF. The CDR3 nucleotides are TGTGCTAGCAGCTTAGCGGCGGGGACAACCTACGAGCAGTACTTC.

About this clone itself: This sample also contains other DNA sequences that code for the same CDR3. The chain employs TRBV2 and TRBJ2-7; TRBD2 matches 9 bases. This CDR3 is 15 amino acids long. With V trimmed by 8 bases and J by 2 bases, 10 bases remained unmatched. The germline gives CDR1 SNHLY, CDR2 FYNNEI. The CDR3 bases are TGTGCCAGCCGAAGGTTAGCGGGGGAAACCTACGAGCAGTACTTC. It encodes CASRRLAGETYEQYF.

The chain links TRBV28 to TRBJ1-5; no clear D gene. V dropped 3 bases and J dropped 0 bases, with 12 bases sitting between them. The CDR3 covers 16 residues. Germline V CDR1 and CDR2: MDHEN, SYDVKM. The CDR3 loop is CASSFAPDYSNQPQHF. CDR3 in DNA: TGTGCCAGCAGTTTCGCCCCAGATTATAGCAATCAGCCCCAGCATTTT.

V is TRBV28 and J is TRBJ1-1; a weak D match, TRBD1 (6 bases). The CDR3 has 14 residues. Germline V lookup: CDR1 MDHEN, CDR2 SYDVKM. V shed 5 bases and J shed 3 bases, with 13 bases lying between them. CDR3 in DNA: TGTGCCAGCAGTCTCAGGGGTAGGGACACTGAAGCTTTCTTT. As protein: CASSLRGRDTEAFF.

This rearrangement joins TRBV5-1 to TRBJ2-6, with D unclear. V was trimmed by 6 bases and J by 5 bases, leaving 9 bases between them. CDR3 length equals 13 residues. Germline V gene sequence: CDR1 SGHRS, CDR2 YFSETQ. CDR3 nucleotides: TGCGCCAGCAACCTGGACCGGGCCAACGTCCTGACTTTC. It translates to CASNLDRANVLTF. Full variable domain (outside the CDR3, taken from reference TRBV5-1 and TRBJ2-6): KAGVTQTPRYLIKTRGQQVTLSCSPISGHRSVSWYQQTPGQGLQFLFEYFSETQRNKGNFPGRFSGRQFSNSRSEMNVSTLELGDSALYLCASNLDRANVLTFGAGSRLTVL.